The source of this TCR beta chain is a study of T-cell memory formation after mild COVID-19. Notes on the study in general: Mostly located in CM and EM were contracting CD4+ clones, with contracting CD8+ clones located in EMRA. Clones contracting across day 15 to 85 had a balanced CD4/CD8 profile; later expanding clones leaned CD4+.

This CDR3 is built from 13 residues. Per the germline V gene, CDR1 is LGHNA and CDR2 is YNFKEQ. V shed 1 base and J 8 bases; nucleotides not matched to a gene: 4. Constant-segment primers and 5'RACE yielded cDNA libraries for TCR alpha and TCR beta, each carrying sample barcodes and UMIs. TCRdb fed the 5' RACE reads into MiXCR, producing one record per CDR3 protein. The table includes about 57,000 distinct CDR3 sequences, 9.5% to 15% detected once. This clonotype was seen a single time. The target antigen is unknown. This clonotype was obtained from a man aged 18 to 30 who had mild COVID-19 (a few samples of this study predate the infection). Cell type and time point are not known. J is TRBJ1-2 and V is TRBV4-2, with 7 bases lining up with TRBD1. The sequencing input was PBMCs or a T cell subset sorted from them (not recorded which). The CDR3 DNA reads as TGTGCCAGCAGCCAAGCCGGGACAGTCGGCTACACCTTC. Translated, it gives CASSQAGTVGYTF.